The next 18 T cell receptor beta chains were all read from a single sample in a study of cytomegalovirus exposure and HLA in healthy donors. Primers for the PCR totalled 60 Vbeta and 13 Jbeta. Measured with immunoSEQ multiplex PCR; TCRdb has only the in-frame clones, and not every one. The data show approximately 210,000 clones, around 79% seen once. The sample taken for sequencing was PBMCs. These receptors were obtained from a male donor in good health and CMV-seropositive.

The J gene is TRBJ1-6, the V gene TRBV9; D remains unclear. In germline, CDR1 is SGDLS, CDR2 YYNGEE. The CDR3 contains 14 residues. V was trimmed by 0 bases and J by 8 bases, leaving 9 bases between them. The CDR3 bases are TGTGCCAGCAGCGTAGCAGGAATTGATTCACCCCTCCACTTT. Its protein product is CASSVAGIDSPLHF.

This clone occurred once. This sequence joins TRBV30 and TRBJ1-2; D not certain. Trimming cost V 2 bases and J 2 bases, with 12 bases left between them. CDR3 length equals 14 residues. Germline assignment: CDR1 GTSNPN and CDR2 SVGIG (reference sequence). The CDR3 sequence: CAWSLSPLNYGYTF. The DNA for the CDR3 is TGTGCCTGGAGTCTATCGCCCCTAAACTATGGCTACACCTTC.

The chain employs TRBV7-9 and TRBJ2-2; 7 bases line up with TRBD1. The V and J ends lost 3 bases and 6 bases, in that order; junction bases with no gene match: 4. The germline V gene has CDR1 SEHNR and CDR2 FQNEAQ (reference sequence). The CDR3 covers 14 residues. The CDR3 loop is CASSLVGGPGELFF. The CDR3 DNA reads TGTGCCAGCAGCTTGGTAGGGGGCCCCGGGGAGCTGTTTTTT. Drawing the rest from reference TRBV7-9 and TRBJ2-2, the complete variable domain is DTGVSQNPRHKITKRGQNVTFRCDPISEHNRLYWYRQTLGQGPEFLTYFQNEAQLEKSRLLSDRFSAERPKGSFSTLEIQRTEQGDSAMYLCASSLVGGPGELFFGEGSRLTVL.

The J gene is TRBJ2-3, the V gene TRBV2, with D perhaps TRBD2 (6 bases). V dropped 5 bases and J dropped 2 bases, with 17 bases sitting between them. CDR1 and CDR2 from the germline V gene are SNHLY and FYNNEI. The CDR3 covers 16 residues. CDR3 nucleotide sequence: TGTGCCAGCAGTCCGGACGGACTACCGTTCACAGATACGCAGTATTTT. Residues: CASSPDGLPFTDTQYF.

The chain employs TRBV6-5 and TRBJ2-7; 7 nucleotides agree with TRBD2. V lost 2 bases to trimming and J lost 2 bases; unmatched junction nucleotides: 6. CDR1 is MNHEY and CDR2 is SVGAGI in the germline V gene. This CDR3 has 15 residues. The CDR3 spells CASSYGAGLTYEQYF. The CDR3 DNA is TGTGCCAGCAGTTACGGCGCGGGACTAACCTACGAGCAGTACTTC.

This rearrangement joins TRBV7-3 to TRBJ2-4; 7 nucleotides align to TRBD2. This CDR3 has 18 residues. CDR1 is SGHTA, CDR2 FQGTGA, per germline. Losses at the gene ends were 3 bases for V and 2 bases for J; bases not matched to a gene: 13. The CDR3, as DNA: TGTGCCAGCAGCTTGGGGGGTTCCCTAGCGGATACCAAAAACATTCAGTACTTC. Protein product: CASSLGGSLADTKNIQYF. Full variable domain (missing parts from reference TRBV7-3 and TRBJ2-4): GAGVSQTPSNKVTEKGKYVELRCDPISGHTALYWYRQSLGQGPEFLIYFQGTGAADDSGLPNDRFFAVRPEGSVSTLKIQRTERGDSAVYLCASSLGGSLADTKNIQYFGAGTRLSVL.

This clone was picked up one time. V gene TRBV30 combines with J gene TRBJ2-7, with a possible D match to TRBD1 (5 bases). Trimming stripped 2 bases from V and 1 base from J, with 15 bases between. The CDR3 is 15 residues long. The germline V gene encodes CDR1 GTSNPN and CDR2 SVGIG (reference sequence). CDR3 sequence: CAWSRLETDSYEQYF. The DNA for the CDR3 is TGTGCCTGGAGTAGGTTGGAGACAGATTCCTACGAGCAGTACTTC.

This chain links TRBV12-5 with TRBJ2-5; 10 bases agree with TRBD2. Per the germline V gene, CDR1 is LGHNT and CDR2 is FRNRAP. J lost 0 bases, V lost 6 bases, and 4 bases had no gene match. CDR3 length equals 15 residues. The CDR3 DNA reads TGTGCTAGTGGGCGAGGACTAGCGGACCAAGAGACCCAGTACTTC. This gives the protein CASGRGLADQETQYF.

This chain connects TRBV9 to TRBJ2-7, with D possibly matching TRBD2 (6 bases). The germline V gene has CDR1 SGDLS and CDR2 YYNGEE. The CDR3 consists of 15 residues. The V gene lost 0 bases and the J gene lost 7 bases, with 17 bases spanning the gap. This CDR3 is CASSVAVTGEGEQYF. The DNA for the CDR3 is TGTGCCAGCAGCGTAGCAGTCACGGGAGAAGGAGAGCAGTACTTC.

The chain links TRBV19 to TRBJ1-4; TRBD1 matches at 10 bases. CDR3 length: 14 residues. Germline trimming cut 5 bases from V and 10 bases from J; bases unmatched to any gene: 7. Looked up from germline, CDR1 is LNHDA and CDR2 is SQIVND (reference sequence). CDR3 region: CASSGDRGQGKLFF. For the CDR3, the DNA is TGTGCCAGTAGTGGCGACAGGGGGCAGGGAAAACTGTTTTTT.

About this clone itself: This same CDR3 is encoded by further DNA sequences in the sample. V gene TRBV7-2 combines with J gene TRBJ2-7; TRBD1 matches at 7 bases. Germline CDR1 is SGHTA and CDR2 is FQGNSA. Germline trimming cut 5 bases from V and 6 bases from J; bases unmatched to any gene: 4. This CDR3 is 12 amino acids long. The CDR3, as DNA: TGTGCCAGCAGCCTCAACAGGGGCGAGCAGTACTTC. This translates into CASSLNRGEQYF.

The chain employs TRBV7-3 and TRBJ2-7, with 11 bases aligning to TRBD1. The CDR3 consists of 17 residues. With V trimmed by 5 bases and J by 5 bases, 14 bases remained unmatched. Germline assignment: CDR1 SGHTA and CDR2 FQGTGA. CDR3 loop: CASSKYLPGQGEHEQYF. The CDR3 DNA reads as TGTGCCAGCAGCAAGTATCTCCCGGGACAGGGGGAACACGAGCAGTACTTC. The variable domain in full, completed from reference TRBV7-3 and TRBJ2-7, reads GAGVSQTPSNKVTEKGKYVELRCDPISGHTALYWYRQSLGQGPEFLIYFQGTGAADDSGLPNDRFFAVRPEGSVSTLKIQRTERGDSAVYLCASSKYLPGQGEHEQYFGPGTRLTVT.

This clone occurred a few times. The genes are TRBV7-8 and TRBJ1-3, with TRBD1 matching 11 bases. This CDR3 region has 15 residues. Germline CDR1 reads SGHVS; CDR2 reads FQNEAQ. V lost 6 bases, J lost 4 bases, and 5 bases stayed unmatched. The CDR3 is CASSSDRGQGNTIYF. CDR3 sequence (DNA): TGTGCCAGCAGTTCGGACAGGGGGCAAGGAAACACCATATATTTT.

V gene TRBV10-3 combines with J gene TRBJ2-1; 11 nucleotides line up with TRBD1. CDR3 length: 18 amino acids. Trimming took 8 bases from V and 3 from J; bases not matched to a gene: 15. From germline, CDR1 is ENHRY and CDR2 SYGVKD. In DNA form, the CDR3 reads TGTGCCATCTCAAGGACAGGGGGCGAAGGGGCCTACTACAATGAGCAGTTCTTC. Translation gives CAISRTGGEGAYYNEQFF.

The chain joins TRBV20-1 to TRBJ1-1; D possibly corresponds to TRBD1 (6 bases). Germline CDR1 and CDR2: DFQATT and SNEGSKA (reference sequence). This CDR3 is 11 amino acids long. V was trimmed by 4 bases and J by 5 bases, leaving 8 bases between them. The CDR3 DNA reads as TGCAGTGCTATAAGGGGGACTGAAGCTTTCTTT. Residues: CSAIRGTEAFF.

The chain carries TRBV15 and TRBJ1-3; 8 bases match TRBD1. The CDR3 runs to 16 residues. V trimming: 3 bases; J trimming: 8 bases; junction bases outside the gene matches: 12. Looked up from germline, CDR1 is LNHNV and CDR2 is YYDKDF (reference sequence). The CDR3 here is CATSRDRALYGDTIYF. The CDR3 DNA reads as TGTGCCACCAGCAGGGACAGGGCTTTGTACGGAGACACCATATATTTT.

This clone was counted between two and nine times. Written as DNA, the CDR3 is TGTGCCAGCAGCTTAGTTGTGACTAGCGGGGGGGCCCAATACGAGCAGTACTTC. Amino acid sequence: CASSLVVTSGGAQYEQYF. The V call is TRBV7-2, the J call TRBJ2-7; 14 nucleotides match TRBD2. V lost 1 base and J lost 4; bases outside the gene matches: 9. This CDR3 comprises 18 residues. Germline V CDR1 and CDR2: SGHTA, FQGNSA.

V and J are TRBV7-9 and TRBJ1-5, with D maybe TRBD1 (6 bases). V lost 4 bases and J 5 bases, leaving 12 bases between the germline ends. Germline values: CDR1 SEHNR, CDR2 FQNEAQ (reference sequence). CDR3 length: 14 residues. CDR3 sequence reads: CASSSRQAHQPQHF. DNA of the CDR3: TGTGCCAGCAGCTCTCGACAGGCTCATCAGCCCCAGCATTTT.